This paragraph reports one T cell receptor (beta chain). This record comes from a study of T cell responses to AZD1222 COVID-19 vaccine. Germline V gene sequence: CDR1 SGHTA, CDR2 FQGNSA. V lost 5 bases and J 0 bases, leaving 11 bases between the germline ends. This CDR3 is 14 amino acids long. Sequencing used immunoSEQ multiplex PCR; TCRdb keeps in-frame clones, though not all of them. The profile shows about 93,000 clones, roughly 85% of them singletons. The genes are TRBV7-2 and TRBJ2-7; D uncertain. This sequence was found in an adult in good health. The sequencing used peripheral blood, collected on day 0 of AZD1222 vaccination. The CDR3 nucleotides are TGTGCCAGCAGCATAGTAAGGGACTCCTACGAGCAGTACTTC. Amino acids: CASSIVRDSYEQYF.